This T cell receptor beta chain was sequenced for a study of T cells expressing NK-cell markers. TCRdb derives one entry per CDR3 protein from the 5' RACE reads, leaving out DNA. In total, the table holds roughly 180,000 distinct CDR3 sequences. The CDR3 runs 16 residues. Material for sequencing was blood T cells: a sorted CD56 or NKG2C T cell subset, CD4+ or CD8+ T cells, or bulk PBMC T cells (not recorded which). The sequence derives from a woman between 18 and 70 years old in good health. The V call is TRBV12-3 or TRBV12-4, the J call TRBJ2-7; TCRdb picks TRBD1, but there is no DNA to check that call. CDR3 residues: CASSYPHSARTYEQYF.